The next 20 T cell receptor beta chains were all read from a single sample in a study of regulatory T cells in long-lasting Graves disease. Time point noted: newly diagnosed GD, antithyroid drugs for less than 3 months. PBMCs provided the RNA from which the TCR library was made. Investigators prepared the TCR beta libraries by applying iRepertoire HTBI primers and Arm-PCR of CDR3 regions. TCRdb reprocessed the multiplex PCR reads via MiXCR and lists one record per CDR3 protein. Here the sample spans over 500,000 distinct CDR3 sequences, about 16% being singletons. This sample also belongs to another study, concerning T cells in Graves' hyperthyroidism and ophthalmopathy.

The specimen was peripheral blood mononuclear cells (PBMCs), collected at new diagnosis, from a patient treated with antithyroid drugs. These receptors all come from a man aged 18 to 29 with Graves disease.

This clonotype was found many times. The V and J genes are TRBV12-3 or TRBV12-4 and TRBJ2-7; D not certain. The ends were cut back, 6 bases at V and 2 bases at J, with 8 bases in the middle. This CDR3 region has 12 residues. For the CDR3, the DNA is TGTGCCAGCAGCATGGACCCCTACGAGCAGTACTTC. This sequence encodes CASSMDPYEQYF.

Comments on this clonotype: This may stem from a read error, because a much larger clone lies one nucleotide away. The genes are TRBV3-1 and TRBJ2-1, with 12 bases aligning to TRBD1. The germline V gene has CDR1 LGHDT and CDR2 YNNKEL (reference sequence). There are 15 residues in the CDR3. The V gene end was trimmed by 3 bases and the J gene end by 12 bases; junction bases not matched to a gene: 9. As DNA, the CDR3 is TGTGCCAGCAGCCAGTACCGGGACAGGGGGCCAGTGCAGTTCTTC. Amino acids: CASSQYRDRGPVQFF.

This clonotype was observed a few times. The rearrangement links TRBV5-5 to TRBJ1-3, with a possible D match to TRBD1 (5 bases). This CDR3 region has 14 residues. Trimming took off 3 bases at V and 3 bases at J, with 10 bases between the two ends. Germline CDR1 is SGHKS and CDR2 is YYEKEE (reference sequence). The CDR3 sequence is CASSYDSGGNTIYF. The CDR3 DNA follows: TGTGCCAGCAGCTACGACAGTGGTGGAAACACCATATATTTT.

At least ten counts were recorded for this clonotype. The DNA for the CDR3 is TGTGCCAGCAGCGAGGACAGGGAGGCTGAAGCTTTCTTT. It translates to CASSEDREAEAFF. This chain connects TRBV7-2 to TRBJ1-1; TRBD1 matches at 8 bases. The CDR3 sequence is 13 residues long. V lost 5 bases, J lost 6 bases, and 5 bases stayed unmatched. Germline V CDR1 and CDR2: SGHTA, FQGNSA.

The table lists this clonotype with many counts. J is TRBJ2-1 and V is TRBV7-9; TRBD2 is a possible D gene (5 bases). Trimming shortened V by 1 base and J by 10 bases, and 11 bases separated the two germline ends. The germline V gene encodes CDR1 SEHNR and CDR2 FQNEAQ (reference sequence). The CDR3 spans 13 residues. The CDR3 region is CASSLVGGFEQFF. The CDR3 DNA sequence: TGTGCCAGCAGCTTAGTTGGAGGTTTCGAGCAGTTCTTC.

This clonotype was recorded many times. The chain uses TRBV15 and TRBJ2-3; TRBD2 might be the D (6 bases). Germline CDR1 reads LNHNV; CDR2 reads YYDKDF (reference sequence). V gave up 1 base and J gave up 3 bases, with 8 bases separating them. The length of the CDR3 is 14 residues. The CDR3 nucleotides read TGTGCCACCAGCAGAGCCGGGAGTACAGATACGCAGTATTTT. Its translation: CATSRAGSTDTQYF.

This clonotype was detected a few times. V and J are TRBV5-1 and TRBJ2-5, with D maybe TRBD2 (6 bases). The CDR3 sequence is 14 residues long. V was clipped by 4 bases and J by 5 bases, with 15 bases between them. CDR1 is SGHRS, CDR2 YFSETQ, per germline. Here the CDR3 DNA reads TGCGCCAGCAGCCGGAGCGGGCCCCCCGAGACCCAGTACTTC. Translating it yields CASSRSGPPETQYF.

This clonotype was observed at least ten times. This chain joins TRBV30 and TRBJ1-1, with D perhaps matching TRBD1 (5 bases). CDR1 is GTSNPN, CDR2 SVGIG, per germline (reference sequence). The V and J ends lost 4 bases and 1 base respectively, with 16 bases between them. The CDR3 extends over 15 amino acids. The CDR3 reads CAWNVRARENTEAFF. In DNA, the CDR3 is TGTGCCTGGAATGTACGGGCCAGGGAGAACACTGAAGCTTTCTTT.

About this clonotype itself: Given a much more abundant clone one base away, this may be a read error. The chain links TRBV7-3 to TRBJ2-3, with 10 nucleotides matching TRBD2. The J segment lost 7 bases and the V segment lost 5 bases, leaving 15 bases of the junction unmatched. Germline values: CDR1 SGHTA, CDR2 FQGTGA. The CDR3 covers 17 residues. Here the CDR3 DNA reads TGTGCCAGCAGCCCGCGGGCTAGCGGGAGTGGTACGAATACGCAGTATTTT. Protein product: CASSPRASGSGTNTQYF.

This clonotype was counted many times. This sequence joins TRBV28 and TRBJ2-7, with TRBD1 matching 10 bases. Trimming at V came to 7 bases and at J to 4 bases, leaving 10 bases not matched to a gene. Germline CDR1 reads MDHEN; CDR2 reads SYDVKM. The CDR3 is 15 amino acids. The CDR3 reads CASKEPGQGMYEQYF. CDR3 bases: TGTGCCAGCAAAGAACCGGGACAGGGGATGTACGAGCAGTACTTC.

In this sample, this clonotype turned up many times. The CDR3, as DNA: TGTGCCAGCAGCTTAGTCCCGACTAGCGGGACGGACAATGAGCAGTTCTTC. Amino acids: CASSLVPTSGTDNEQFF. V usage is TRBV11-2 and J usage is TRBJ2-1, with 11 nucleotides matching TRBD2. There are 17 residues in the CDR3. J lost 5 bases, V lost 1 base, and 7 bases had no gene match. Germline values: CDR1 SGHAT, CDR2 FQNNGV. Drawing the rest from reference TRBV11-2 and TRBJ2-1, the complete variable domain is EAGVAQSPRYKIIEKRQSVAFWCNPISGHATLYWYQQILGQGPKLLIQFQNNGVVDDSQLPKDRFSAERLKGVDSTLKIQPAKLEDSAVYLCASSLVPTSGTDNEQFFGPGTRLTVL.

This clonotype was seen a handful of times. The rearrangement joins TRBV9 to TRBJ1-1; tentatively, D is TRBD1 (6 bases). Germline V lookup: CDR1 SGDLS, CDR2 YYNGEE. The CDR3 length is 15 residues. V was pared by 0 bases and J by 1 base, with 10 bases between. The CDR3 here is CASSVAGAQNTEAFF. The CDR3 DNA sequence: TGTGCCAGCAGCGTAGCGGGGGCCCAGAACACTGAAGCTTTCTTT.

This clonotype was observed many times. V usage is TRBV18 and J usage is TRBJ1-4, with 8 nucleotides matching TRBD1. CDR3 size: 17 residues. Losses at the gene ends were 3 bases for V and 8 bases for J; bases not matched to a gene: 14. From germline, CDR1 is KGHSH and CDR2 LQKENI. CDR3 sequence: CASSPTGLTGVREKLFF. For the CDR3, the DNA is TGTGCCAGCTCACCGACGGGACTGACAGGGGTCCGGGAAAAACTGTTTTTT.

There are a few counts of this clonotype. This chain connects TRBV14 to TRBJ2-7, with D perhaps given as TRBD1 or TRBD2 (5 bases each). V dropped 1 base and J dropped 7 bases, with 14 bases sitting between them. The germline gives CDR1 SGHDN, CDR2 FVKESK. The CDR3 is 14 residues long. The CDR3 DNA sequence: TGTGCCAGCAGCCAAGGAAGGACGTGGGGGGAGCAGTACTTC. This translates into CASSQGRTWGEQYF.

This clonotype was seen many times. The chain uses TRBV7-8 and TRBJ2-7; no firm D call. The CDR3 has 15 residues. CDR1 is SGHVS and CDR2 is FQNEAQ in the germline V gene. The V end was cut by 4 bases, the J end by 0 bases, with 13 bases between. The CDR3 nucleotides are TGTGCCAGCAGCTCAAGTGTACAAAGCTCCTACGAGCAGTACTTC. Amino acid sequence: CASSSSVQSSYEQYF.

The chain employs TRBV7-9 and TRBJ1-2; no clear D gene. This CDR3 has 15 amino acids. Trimming left V 4 bases short and J 3 bases short, with 15 bases between. CDR1 and CDR2 from the germline V gene are SEHNR and FQNEAQ (reference sequence). CDR3 in DNA: TGTGCCAGCAGCTCCTCCTTGAGTCTCGACTATGGCTACACCTTC. It is translated as CASSSSLSLDYGYTF.

The chain recombines TRBV7-9 with TRBJ2-3; no reliable D call. CDR1 and CDR2 (germline): SEHNR, FQNEAQ (reference sequence). The CDR3 is made up of 15 amino acids. Trimming took off 1 base at V and 4 bases at J, with 12 bases between the two ends. As DNA, the CDR3 is TGTGCCAGCAGCTTAGGAGGCCATGGCGCAGATACGCAGTATTTT. Its translation is CASSLGGHGADTQYF.

This clonotype was seen at least ten times. The rearrangement links TRBV24-1 to TRBJ1-1; D might be TRBD1 (5 bases). The germline V and J ends were trimmed by 3 bases and 4 bases, with 5 bases remaining between them. The CDR3 contains 12 residues. The germline CDR1 and CDR2 sequences are KGHDR and SFDVKD. CDR3 sequence reads: CATSDRGTEAFF. CDR3 DNA: TGTGCCACCAGTGATAGGGGCACTGAAGCTTTCTTT.

The chain's CDR3 is CASSSGTGTHPYGYTF. The CDR3 DNA follows: TGCGCCAGCAGCTCCGGGACAGGGACTCATCCCTATGGCTACACCTTC. The chain employs TRBV5-1 and TRBJ1-2; 9 nucleotides align to TRBD1. Germline V gene lookup returns CDR1 SGHRS and CDR2 YFSETQ. J was trimmed by 4 bases and V by 3 bases; bases with no gene match: 10. This CDR3 has 16 amino acids.

This clonotype came up many times. The junction and the germline gene differ at one end; a read error may be behind it. This chain uses TRBV28 with TRBJ1-2; weak D call: TRBD1 (5 bases). This CDR3 region has 12 residues. Germline CDR1 MDHEN, CDR2 SYDVKM. The CDR3 nucleotides read TGTGCCACCAGTGGGACTGACTATGGCTACACCTTC. It yields the protein CATSGTDYGYTF.